This TCR beta chain was identified in a study of Tregs in tolerant kidney transplant recipients. Study outcomes and limitations: Few patients were studied, so findings need validation in larger groups. Biological reproducibility was not directly addressed in this study. Activated donor B cell expansion appeared to reveal the most relevant donor-specific TCRbeta repertoire.

The table came from immunoSEQ multiplex PCR; TCRdb's copy has only in-frame clones and leaves some out. The sample includes over 50,000 clones, 80% to 90% seen only once; the top ten take about 5%. Thawed PBMCs were FACS-sorted into unstimulated CD4+CD25+CD127- regulatory T cells, CD4+CD25- non-regulatory cells, CD4 and CD8 cells. On this clone itself: Its antigen is unknown.

The receptor was isolated from a human donor in good health. The sequencing input was CD4+ T cells from blood.

CDR3 DNA: TGTGCCAGCAGTGAAAGCAGGAAAGCCTACGAGCAGTACTTC. Translation gives CASSESRKAYEQYF. This chain connects TRBV2 to TRBJ2-7; D gene uncertain. Germline V gene lookup returns CDR1 SNHLY and CDR2 FYNNEI. This CDR3 contains 14 residues. With 2 bases removed from V and 2 bases from J, the gap between germline ends came to 10 bases.